The present T cell receptor (beta chain) was sequenced within a study of cytomegalovirus exposure and HLA in healthy donors. Whole-study context: Findings of an earlier analysis included some 120 million unique TCR beta sequences from 170 million or so T cells. Whole-study findings and limits: A later analysis found common viral pathogens apparently linked to several of the most significant clusters.

The PCR employed 60 Vbeta primers together with 13 Jbeta primers. Authors' methods: The authors later counted about 80 million unique TCR beta chains, roughly 11 million of them shared. Produced via immunoSEQ multiplex PCR; TCRdb's table is partial and in-frame only. From that table come the V and J calls and clone size; the DNA was used to work out D and trimming. The data show roughly 100,000 clones, about two thirds seen once. When sampled, the donors appeared nominally healthy, though they likely had unrecorded immune exposures. V lost 0 bases, J lost 2 bases, and 0 bases stayed unmatched. The germline CDR1 and CDR2 sequences are LNHNV and YYDKDF (reference sequence). The length of the CDR3 is 15 residues. As concerns this clone: Its target is not known.

The sequence derives from a woman aged 50 to 60 in good health and CMV-seropositive. The sample comprised PBMCs. This chain links TRBV15 with TRBJ2-5, with 10 nucleotides matching TRBD1. Here the CDR3 reads CATSREGQGQETQYF. CDR3 nucleotides: TGTGCCACCAGCAGAGAGGGACAGGGGCAAGAGACCCAGTACTTC.